These 26 T cell receptor beta chains share one sample of origin, sequenced in a study of cytomegalovirus exposure and HLA in healthy donors. PCR amplification relied on 60 Vbeta primers (plus 13 Jbeta primers). Sequenced by immunoSEQ multiplex PCR; TCRdb stores in-frame clones only, minus some. The table includes about 300,000 clones, roughly 88% detected once. Sequencing was performed on PBMCs. All receptors come from a man aged 40-50 years in good health and CMV-seropositive.

The chain carries TRBV5-4 and TRBJ2-1; D perhaps matches TRBD2 (6 bases). V was pared by 7 bases and J by 8 bases, with 16 bases between. Germline loops: CDR1 SGHNT, CDR2 YYREEE (reference sequence). The CDR3 is 13 residues long. The DNA of the CDR3 is TGTGCCAGCGGCGGGGCTAGGGTCGATGAGCAGTTCTTC. Encoded protein: CASGGARVDEQFF.

The chain joins TRBV5-7 to TRBJ1-6; a possible D gene is TRBD1 (6 bases). TRBV5-7 qualifies as an ORF whose function is uncertain. The V gene lost 5 bases and the J gene lost 4 bases, with 10 bases spanning the gap. The CDR3 loop spans 14 amino acids. CDR3 sequence: CASSLGGYNSPLHF. The CDR3 DNA sequence: TGTGCCAGCAGTCTAGGGGGTTATAATTCACCCCTCCACTTT.

In the case of this clone: The same CDR3 can be traced to other DNA sequences in this sample. The V gene is TRBV27, the J gene TRBJ2-3; the D is unclear. The CDR3 is 13 residues long. Germline CDR1 reads MNHEY; CDR2 reads SMNVEV (reference sequence). The germline V and J ends were trimmed by 6 bases and 0 bases, with 7 bases remaining between them. The CDR3 region is CASSFSSTDTQYF. CDR3 nucleotides: TGTGCCAGCAGCTTTTCTAGCACAGATACGCAGTATTTT.

This clone was observed a few times. The V call is TRBV2, the J call TRBJ2-3; tentative D call: TRBD1 (7 bases). Germline assignment: CDR1 SNHLY and CDR2 FYNNEI. Trimming took off 5 bases at V and 3 bases at J, with 18 bases between the two ends. There are 16 residues in the CDR3. CDR3 sequence reads: CASSSITGAGTDTQYF. CDR3 coding DNA: TGTGCCAGCAGTTCGATTACAGGGGCGGGAACAGATACGCAGTATTTT.

This sequence joins TRBV28 and TRBJ2-5; 7 positions agree with TRBD2. The CDR3 has 16 residues. Looked up from germline, CDR1 is MDHEN and CDR2 is SYDVKM. J lost 5 bases, V lost 0 bases, and 9 bases had no gene match. CDR3 in amino acids: CASSLWGGVSGETQYF. The DNA of the CDR3 is TGTGCCAGCAGTTTATGGGGGGGGGTGTCGGGGGAGACCCAGTACTTC.

The CDR3 sequence is CASSYGTGTNEKLFF. CDR3 sequence (DNA): TGTGCCAGCAGCTACGGGACAGGGACTAATGAAAAACTGTTTTTT. The rearrangement joins TRBV7-9 to TRBJ1-4; 9 nucleotides line up with TRBD1. Trimming removed 4 bases from V and 2 bases from J; junction bases left unmatched: 2. The length of the CDR3 is 15 residues. The V gene's germline CDR1 is SEHNR and CDR2 FQNEAQ (reference sequence).

This clone was seen a few times. The chain employs TRBV5-6 and TRBJ1-2; D unresolved. Per the germline V gene, CDR1 is SGHDT and CDR2 is YYEEEE. There are 11 residues in the CDR3. Trimming pared 5 bases from V and 3 bases from J, leaving 5 bases between. CDR3 in amino acids: CASSSYYGYTF. CDR3 sequence (DNA): TGTGCCAGCAGTTCCTACTATGGCTACACCTTC.

V usage is TRBV25-1 and J usage is TRBJ2-7, with D hard to call. The CDR3 has 12 amino acids. The V end was cut by 5 bases, the J end by 2 bases, with 7 bases between. Looked up from germline, CDR1 is MGHDK and CDR2 is SYGVNS. The CDR3 is CASSLGAYEQYF. CDR3 bases: TGTGCCAGCAGTTTGGGCGCCTACGAGCAGTACTTC.

The V gene is TRBV18, the J gene TRBJ2-7; 7 nucleotides agree with TRBD1. Germline-derived CDR1 and CDR2 are KGHSH and LQKENI. CDR3 size: 14 residues. V lost 3 bases and J lost 3; bases outside the gene matches: 5. Here the CDR3 reads CASSPGTDIYEQYF. The CDR3 DNA is TGTGCCAGCTCACCCGGGACAGACATCTACGAGCAGTACTTC.

The chain carries TRBV2 and TRBJ1-4; 7 positions agree with TRBD1. CDR3 length equals 14 residues. Germline CDR1 is SNHLY and CDR2 is FYNNEI. V dropped 5 bases and J dropped 5; count of bases not matched to a gene: 5. The CDR3 here is CASSSRTGNEKLFF. The CDR3 coding sequence is TGTGCCAGCAGTTCTCGGACAGGAAATGAAAAACTGTTTTTT.

The chain recombines TRBV28 with TRBJ1-1, with D possibly being TRBD1 (5 bases). This CDR3 is built from 14 residues. Trimming left V 3 bases short and J 4 bases short, with 12 bases between. Germline V lookup: CDR1 MDHEN, CDR2 SYDVKM. Here the CDR3 reads CASSLSRAGTEAFF. The CDR3 DNA sequence: TGTGCCAGCAGTTTGAGCAGGGCCGGCACTGAAGCTTTCTTT.

V gene TRBV11-2 combines with J gene TRBJ2-5, with D perhaps matching TRBD1 (6 bases). The length of the CDR3 is 15 residues. V was shortened by 5 bases and J by 8 bases, with 21 bases between the two germline ends. From germline, CDR1 is SGHAT and CDR2 FQNNGV. CDR3 sequence: CASSTAATGRETQYF. CDR3 in DNA: TGTGCCAGCAGCACGGCCGCTACAGGGAGAGAAACCCAGTACTTC. Supplemented by reference TRBV11-2 and TRBJ2-5, the full variable domain reads EAGVAQSPRYKIIEKRQSVAFWCNPISGHATLYWYQQILGQGPKLLIQFQNNGVVDDSQLPKDRFSAERLKGVDSTLKIQPAKLEDSAVYLCASSTAATGRETQYFGPGTRLLVL.

In this sample, this clone turned up once. This sequence joins TRBV27 and TRBJ1-1; 7 nucleotides line up with TRBD1. This CDR3 is 13 amino acids long. Unmatched junction bases numbered 1, after V lost 4 bases and J lost 2 bases. Germline V gene sequence: CDR1 MNHEY, CDR2 SMNVEV (reference sequence). DNA of the CDR3: TGTGCCAGCAGTTGGGACAGCAACACTGAAGCTTTCTTT. Translated: CASSWDSNTEAFF.

This clone was recorded once. This sequence joins TRBV7-2 and TRBJ2-1, with 10 bases that match TRBD2. Germline CDR1 SGHTA, CDR2 FQGNSA. The CDR3 extends over 15 amino acids. V dropped 7 bases and J dropped 6; count of bases not matched to a gene: 9. The CDR3 sequence is CASTEASGRGNEQFF. The CDR3 region has the DNA TGTGCCAGCACCGAAGCTAGCGGGAGAGGCAATGAGCAGTTCTTC.

V gene TRBV15 combines with J gene TRBJ1-2; the match to TRBD1 covers 9 bases. The CDR3 runs 16 residues. Germline lookup yields CDR1 LNHNV and CDR2 YYDKDF (reference sequence). The ends lost 4 bases at V and 0 bases at J; junction bases unmatched: 6. This chain's CDR3 is CATSNTRDRANYGYTF. The CDR3 DNA sequence: TGTGCCACCAGCAACACCCGGGACAGGGCTAACTATGGCTACACCTTC.

The gene calls are TRBV6-1 and TRBJ1-2, with D maybe TRBD1 (5 bases). CDR1 and CDR2 from the germline V gene are MNHNS and SASEGT. The CDR3 extends over 16 amino acids. The V end lost 0 bases, the J end lost 8 bases, and 19 bases lay between the germline ends. The CDR3 is CASSEARGRARGGYTF. The CDR3 DNA is TGTGCCAGCAGTGAAGCGCGAGGCAGGGCAAGAGGAGGCTACACCTTC.

The chain carries TRBV19 and TRBJ2-7, with 10 bases fitting TRBD2. The J segment lost 0 bases and the V segment lost 6 bases, leaving 5 bases of the junction unmatched. This CDR3 comprises 15 residues. Germline CDR1 is LNHDA and CDR2 is SQIVND (reference sequence). This CDR3 reads CASSPGLATSYEQYF. DNA of the CDR3: TGTGCCAGTAGCCCGGGACTAGCGACCTCCTACGAGCAGTACTTC.

This chain uses TRBV9 with TRBJ2-1; 14 bases are a match to TRBD2. Germline V gene data show CDR1 as SGDLS and CDR2 as YYNGEE. The length of the CDR3 is 15 residues. V was pared by 3 bases and J by 10 bases, with 6 bases of the junction left unmatched. The CDR3 DNA reads TGTGCCAGCAGCGAGACTAGCGGGAGGGCCGAGGAGCAGTTCTTC. Translating gives CASSETSGRAEEQFF.

This rearrangement joins TRBV4-2 to TRBJ2-2; D is ambiguous. CDR3 size: 13 residues. CDR1 is LGHNA, CDR2 YNFKEQ, per germline. V was cut by 6 bases and J by 5 bases, with 10 bases left in between. The CDR3 region has the DNA TGTGCCAGCAGTCCGCGTTTGACCGGGGAGCTGTTTTTT. Amino acid sequence: CASSPRLTGELFF.

CDR3 DNA: TGTGCCAGCAGCTTGGACAGAGTCTCCTACAATGAGCAGTTCTTC. Its protein product is CASSLDRVSYNEQFF. V gene TRBV11-1 combines with J gene TRBJ2-1; D is possibly TRBD1 (6 bases). V lost 3 bases to trimming and J lost 0 bases, with 9 bases between them. This CDR3 spans 15 amino acids. Germline assignment: CDR1 SGHAT and CDR2 FQDESV (reference sequence).

The chain employs TRBV29-1 and TRBJ2-7; D is perhaps TRBD2 (6 bases). Between the trimmed V and J ends, which lost 4 bases and 4 bases, there was a span of 14 bases. The CDR3 contains 13 residues. Germline V gene lookup returns CDR1 SQVTM and CDR2 ANQGSEA. The CDR3 sequence: CSVVLGLSYEQYF. As DNA, the CDR3 is TGCAGCGTTGTGCTGGGACTCTCTTACGAGCAGTACTTC.

J is TRBJ2-7 and V is TRBV5-6, with TRBD2 matching over 7 bases. This CDR3 is built from 13 residues. Germline CDR1 SGHDT, CDR2 YYEEEE. V lost 3 bases and J lost 6; bases outside the gene matches: 6. CDR3 sequence reads: CASSWGLLSEQYF. CDR3 DNA: TGTGCCAGCAGCTGGGGACTACTTTCCGAGCAGTACTTC.

With respect to this clone: At the DNA level, this CDR3 is encoded by other sequences in the same sample as well. CDR3 bases: TGTGCCAGTAGTATTGGCGGGCTAGCGGCCAATGAGCAGTTCTTC. Residues: CASSIGGLAANEQFF. The rearrangement uses TRBV19 and TRBJ2-1; 7 bases line up with TRBD2. J was trimmed by 6 bases and V by 3 bases; bases with no gene match: 8. In germline, CDR1 is LNHDA, CDR2 SQIVND (reference sequence). CDR3 length: 15 amino acids.

The chain links TRBV27 to TRBJ2-1; 9 bases map to TRBD2. This CDR3 contains 14 residues. The germline V gene has CDR1 MNHEY and CDR2 SMNVEV (reference sequence). After removal of 5 bases from V and 7 bases from J, the junction contained 6 bases not matched to a gene. In DNA form, the CDR3 reads TGTGCCAGCAGTAAAGGACTAGCGAGGAATGAGCAGTTCTTC. Translating it yields CASSKGLARNEQFF.

The chain is built from TRBV25-1 and TRBJ2-5, with 9 bases that match TRBD2. With V trimmed by 2 bases and J by 0 bases, 10 bases remained unmatched. The germline gives CDR1 MGHDK, CDR2 SYGVNS. The length of the CDR3 is 18 residues. CDR3 DNA: TGTGCCAGCAGTGAAGTATTATGGGCTAGCGGGAACCAAGAGACCCAGTACTTC. Translated: CASSEVLWASGNQETQYF.

J is TRBJ1-5 and V is TRBV7-9; D is undetermined. The CDR3 consists of 13 residues. The germline V gene encodes CDR1 SEHNR and CDR2 FQNEAQ (reference sequence). V was cut by 5 bases and J by 7 bases, with 12 bases left in between. The CDR3: CASSASVGQPQHF. In nucleotides, the CDR3 is TGTGCCAGCAGCGCGTCTGTGGGCCAGCCCCAGCATTTT.